This T cell receptor beta chain was captured in a study of cytomegalovirus exposure and HLA in healthy donors. General study points: Reports credit the classifier with highly specific, highly sensitive diagnosis of cytomegalovirus status. In vitro assays verified that three CMV-associated chains recognized CMV antigens specifically.

Profiling relied on immunoSEQ multiplex PCR, and the TCRdb table lists in-frame clones only, not all of them. The data contain around 260,000 clones, 90% of them seen just once; the ten biggest clones take up around 3.3%. Regarding this clone: Antigen specificity is unknown.

The specimen was PBMCs. The clonotype comes from a woman aged 25 to 39 in good health and CMV-seronegative.

CDR3 in amino acids: CASSLLRTSGSSGELFF. In nucleotides, the CDR3 is TGTGCCAGCAGTTTGTTGAGGACTAGCGGGAGTTCCGGGGAGCTGTTTTTT. The chain has TRBV27 and TRBJ2-2; 13 bases map to TRBD2. V trimming: 3 bases; J trimming: 6 bases; junction bases outside the gene matches: 7. Germline V CDR1 and CDR2: MNHEY, SMNVEV (reference sequence). The CDR3 length is 17 residues.